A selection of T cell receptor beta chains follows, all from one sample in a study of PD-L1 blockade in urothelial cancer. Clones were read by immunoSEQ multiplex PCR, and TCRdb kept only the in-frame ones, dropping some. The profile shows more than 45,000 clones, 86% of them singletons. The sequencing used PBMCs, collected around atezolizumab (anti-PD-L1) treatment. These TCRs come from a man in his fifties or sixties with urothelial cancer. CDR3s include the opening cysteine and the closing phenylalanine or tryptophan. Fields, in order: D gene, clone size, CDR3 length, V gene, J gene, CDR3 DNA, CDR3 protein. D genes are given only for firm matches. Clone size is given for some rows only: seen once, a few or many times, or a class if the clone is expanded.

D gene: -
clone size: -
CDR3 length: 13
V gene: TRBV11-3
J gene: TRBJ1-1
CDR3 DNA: TGTGCCAGCAGTACTATCTTTGGAACTGAAGCTTTCTTT
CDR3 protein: CASSTIFGTEAFF

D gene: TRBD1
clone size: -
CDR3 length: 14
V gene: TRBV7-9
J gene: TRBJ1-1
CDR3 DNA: TGTGCCAGCAGCCTAGACAGGGCAAACACTGAAGCTTTCTTT
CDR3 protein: CASSLDRANTEAFF

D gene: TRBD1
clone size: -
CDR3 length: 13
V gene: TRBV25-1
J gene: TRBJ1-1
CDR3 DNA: TGTGCCAGCAGTGCCCCAGGACAGGGAGAAGCTTTCTTT
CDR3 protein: CASSAPGQGEAFF

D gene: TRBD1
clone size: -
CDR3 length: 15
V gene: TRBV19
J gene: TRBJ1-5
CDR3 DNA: TGTGCCAGTAGGATCCGGGGACAGACCAATCAGCCCCAGCATTTT
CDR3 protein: CASRIRGQTNQPQHF

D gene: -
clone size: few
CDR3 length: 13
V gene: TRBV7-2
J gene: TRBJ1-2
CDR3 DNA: TGTGCCAGCAGTCAAGGGACTGACTATGGCTACACCTTC
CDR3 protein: CASSQGTDYGYTF

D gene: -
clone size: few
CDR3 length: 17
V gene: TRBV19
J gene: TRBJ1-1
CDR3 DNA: TGTGCCAGTACCCCGGGGAGGCAGATTTACATGAACACTGAAGCTTTCTTT
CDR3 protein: CASTPGRQIYMNTEAFF

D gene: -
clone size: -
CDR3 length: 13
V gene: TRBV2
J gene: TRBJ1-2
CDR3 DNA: TGTGCCAGCAGTGGTGGACAATACTATGGCTACACCTTC
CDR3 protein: CASSGGQYYGYTF

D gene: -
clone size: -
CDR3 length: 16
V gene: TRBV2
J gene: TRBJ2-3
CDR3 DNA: TGTGCCAGCACCCCCGTGGGCGGGGTGATCACAGATACGCAGTATTTT
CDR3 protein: CASTPVGGVITDTQYF

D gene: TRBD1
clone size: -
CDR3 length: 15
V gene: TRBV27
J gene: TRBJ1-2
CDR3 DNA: TGTGCCAGCAGTTCCTCGACAGGGGGTCGGTATGGCTACACCTTC
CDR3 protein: CASSSSTGGRYGYTF

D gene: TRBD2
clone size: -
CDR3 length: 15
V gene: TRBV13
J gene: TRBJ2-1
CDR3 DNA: TGTGCCAGCAGCACCGGACTAGCGGATTACAATGAGCAGTTCTTC
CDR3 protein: CASSTGLADYNEQFF

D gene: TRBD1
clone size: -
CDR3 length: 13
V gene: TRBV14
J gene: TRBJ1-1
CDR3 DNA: TGTGCCAGCAGCCTCGGACAGGGATGGAGAGCTTTCTTT
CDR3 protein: CASSLGQGWRAFF

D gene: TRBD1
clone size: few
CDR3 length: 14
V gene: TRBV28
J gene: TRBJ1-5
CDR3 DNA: TGTGCCAGCAGTTCGGGACAGGGGCGTCAGCCCCAGCATTTT
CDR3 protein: CASSSGQGRQPQHF

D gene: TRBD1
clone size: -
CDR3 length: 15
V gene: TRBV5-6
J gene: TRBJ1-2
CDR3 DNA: TGTGCCAGCAGCTTGGAGAGAGGGGGCGCAGCAGGCTACACCTTC
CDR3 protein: CASSLERGGAAGYTF

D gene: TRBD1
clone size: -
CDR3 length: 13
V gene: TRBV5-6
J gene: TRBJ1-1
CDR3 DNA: TGTGCCAGCGGCAGACAGGGGGCCTCTGAAGCTTTCTTT
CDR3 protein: CASGRQGASEAFF

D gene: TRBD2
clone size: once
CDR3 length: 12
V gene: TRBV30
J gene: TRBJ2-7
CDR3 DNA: TGTGCCTGGAAACTAGCGGGATACGAGCAGTACTTC
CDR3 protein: CAWKLAGYEQYF

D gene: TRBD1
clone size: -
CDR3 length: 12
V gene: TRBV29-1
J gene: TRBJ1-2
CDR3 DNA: TGCAGCGTTGGGGACAGAACTATCGGCTACACCTTC
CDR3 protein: CSVGDRTIGYTF

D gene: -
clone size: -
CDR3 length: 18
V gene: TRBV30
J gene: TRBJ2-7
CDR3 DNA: TGTGCCTGGAGTAGGAGAGGCTCGAATTGGACCCGGGGCTACGAGCAGTACTTC
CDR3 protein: CAWSRRGSNWTRGYEQYF

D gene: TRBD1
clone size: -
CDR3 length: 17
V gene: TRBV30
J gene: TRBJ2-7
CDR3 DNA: TGTGCCTGGAGTAGCCCTTTCCGGGACAGGGGTACCAGGGAGCAGTACTTC
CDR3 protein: CAWSSPFRDRGTREQYF

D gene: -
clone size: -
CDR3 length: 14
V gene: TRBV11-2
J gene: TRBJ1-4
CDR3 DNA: TGTGCCAGCAGCCCACTGGGAGGGGGGGAAAAACTGTTTTTT
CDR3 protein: CASSPLGGGEKLFF

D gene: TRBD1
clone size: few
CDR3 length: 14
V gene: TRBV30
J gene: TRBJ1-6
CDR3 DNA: TGTGCCTGGAGTCGAGGACAGGAGTACTCACCCCTCCACTTT
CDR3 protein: CAWSRGQEYSPLHF

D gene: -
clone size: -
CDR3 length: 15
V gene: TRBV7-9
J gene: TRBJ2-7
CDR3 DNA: TGTGCCAGCAGCTTAGGGGGGGGGCAAGCCTACGAGCAGTACTTC
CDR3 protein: CASSLGGGQAYEQYF

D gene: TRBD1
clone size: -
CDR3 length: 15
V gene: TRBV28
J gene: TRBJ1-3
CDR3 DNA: TGTGCCAGCAGCTCCCCCGGGACAGGGGAAAACACCATATATTTT
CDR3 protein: CASSSPGTGENTIYF

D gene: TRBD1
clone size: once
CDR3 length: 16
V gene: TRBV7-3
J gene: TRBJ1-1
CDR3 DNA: TGTGCCAGCAGCTTAAAAATAAACAGGGGGAACACTGAAGCTTTCTTT
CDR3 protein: CASSLKINRGNTEAFF

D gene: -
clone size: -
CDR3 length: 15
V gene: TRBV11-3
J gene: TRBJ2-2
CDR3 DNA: TGTGCCAGCAGCCGAGGGGGTTTTAGGTCCGGGGAGCTGTTTTTT
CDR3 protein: CASSRGGFRSGELFF

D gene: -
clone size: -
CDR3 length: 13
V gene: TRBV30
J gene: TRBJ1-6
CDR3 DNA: TGTGCCTGGAGGAAAGTGAGAAATTCACCCCTCCACTTT
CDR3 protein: CAWRKVRNSPLHF

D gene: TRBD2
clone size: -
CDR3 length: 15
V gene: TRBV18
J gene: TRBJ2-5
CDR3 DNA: TGTGCCAGCCAGTGGACTAGCGGGGCCCAAGAGACCCAGTACTTC
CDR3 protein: CASQWTSGAQETQYF

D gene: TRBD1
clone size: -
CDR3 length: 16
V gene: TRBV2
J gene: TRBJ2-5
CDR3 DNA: TGTGCCAGCATGGCTGGGACAGGGGGCGCCGGAGAGACCCAGTACTTC
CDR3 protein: CASMAGTGGAGETQYF

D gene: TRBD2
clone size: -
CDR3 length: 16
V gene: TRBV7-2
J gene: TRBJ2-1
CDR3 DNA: TGTGCCAGCAGCTCTCCCTCTAGCGGGGGGGCTTATGAGCAGTTCTTC
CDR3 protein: CASSSPSSGGAYEQFF

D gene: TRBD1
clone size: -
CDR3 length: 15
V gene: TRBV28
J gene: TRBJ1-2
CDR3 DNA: TGTGCCAGCAGTTTATGGGGGACAGGGGCCTATGGCTACACCTTC
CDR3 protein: CASSLWGTGAYGYTF

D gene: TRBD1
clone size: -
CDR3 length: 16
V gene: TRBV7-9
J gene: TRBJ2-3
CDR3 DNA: TGTGCCAGCAGGGGAAAGGACAGGACCAAATCAGATACGCAGTATTTT
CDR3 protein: CASRGKDRTKSDTQYF

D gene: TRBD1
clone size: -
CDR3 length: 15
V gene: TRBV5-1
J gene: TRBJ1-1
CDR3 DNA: TGCGCCAGCAGTTCAACCGGGACAGGGAACACTGAAGCTTTCTTT
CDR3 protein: CASSSTGTGNTEAFF

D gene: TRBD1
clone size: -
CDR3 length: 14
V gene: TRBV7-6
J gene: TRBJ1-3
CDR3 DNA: TGTGCCAGCAGCTATGGGACAGCTGGAAACACCATATATTTT
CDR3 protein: CASSYGTAGNTIYF

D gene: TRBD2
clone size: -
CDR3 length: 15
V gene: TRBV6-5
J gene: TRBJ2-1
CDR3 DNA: TGTGCCAGCAATCTAGCGGGGGACTCCTACAATGAGCAGTTCTTC
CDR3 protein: CASNLAGDSYNEQFF

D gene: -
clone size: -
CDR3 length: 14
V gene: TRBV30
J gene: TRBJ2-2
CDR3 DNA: TGTGCCTGGACACGCAGACAGCAAAGCGGGGAGCTGTTTTTT
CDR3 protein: CAWTRRQQSGELFF

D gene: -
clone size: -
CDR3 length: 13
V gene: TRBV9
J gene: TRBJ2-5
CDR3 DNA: TGTGCCAGCGCCCCGCCCGGGGGAGAGACCCAGTACTTC
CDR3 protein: CASAPPGGETQYF

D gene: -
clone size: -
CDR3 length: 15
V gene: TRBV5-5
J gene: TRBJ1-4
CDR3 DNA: TGTGCCAGCAGCTTGGCAGGTCCAACTAATGAAAAACTGTTTTTT
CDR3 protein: CASSLAGPTNEKLFF

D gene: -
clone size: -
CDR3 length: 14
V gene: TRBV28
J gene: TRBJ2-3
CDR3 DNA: TGTGCCAGCAGATCCGGGACAAGCACAGATACGCAGTATTTT
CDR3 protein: CASRSGTSTDTQYF

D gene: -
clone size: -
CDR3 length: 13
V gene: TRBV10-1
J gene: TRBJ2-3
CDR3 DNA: TGCGCCAGCAGTGAGACTAGCACAGATACGCAGTATTTT
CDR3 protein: CASSETSTDTQYF

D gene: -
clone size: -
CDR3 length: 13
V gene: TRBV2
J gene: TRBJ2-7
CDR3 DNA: TGTGCCAGCAGGGGCACAGGAACCTACGAGCAGTACTTC
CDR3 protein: CASRGTGTYEQYF

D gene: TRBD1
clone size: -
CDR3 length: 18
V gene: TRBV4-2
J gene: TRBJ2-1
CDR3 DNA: TGTGCCAGCAGCCAAGATCCCGGGACAGGGGGCTTTTACAATGAGCAGTTCTTC
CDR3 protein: CASSQDPGTGGFYNEQFF

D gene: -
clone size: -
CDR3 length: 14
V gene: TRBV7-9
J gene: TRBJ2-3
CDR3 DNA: TGTGCCAGCAGCCAGCAATCCAGGACAGATACGCAGTATTTT
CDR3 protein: CASSQQSRTDTQYF

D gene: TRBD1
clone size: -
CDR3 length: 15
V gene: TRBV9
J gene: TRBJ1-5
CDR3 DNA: TGTGCCAGCAGCCTCGGGACAGGGGGCCGGCAGCCCCAGCATTTT
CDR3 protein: CASSLGTGGRQPQHF

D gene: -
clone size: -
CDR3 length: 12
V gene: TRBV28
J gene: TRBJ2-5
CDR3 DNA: TGTGCCAGCAGATTAATCGGGGAGACCCAGTACTTC
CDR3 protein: CASRLIGETQYF

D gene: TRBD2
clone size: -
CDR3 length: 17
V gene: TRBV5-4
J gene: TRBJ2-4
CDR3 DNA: TGTGCCAGCAGCTTACCTAGCGGGGGGGCGAGTGGAAACATTCAGTACTTC
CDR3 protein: CASSLPSGGASGNIQYF

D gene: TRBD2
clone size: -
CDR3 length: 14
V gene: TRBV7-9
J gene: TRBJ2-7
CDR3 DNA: TGTGCCAGCAGCTTTAGCGGGGGGGCTCACGAGCAGTACTTC
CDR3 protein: CASSFSGGAHEQYF

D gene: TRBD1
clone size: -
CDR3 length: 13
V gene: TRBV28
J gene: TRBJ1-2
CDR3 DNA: TGTGCCAGCAGTTTTAACAGGGGGCACGGCTACACCTTC
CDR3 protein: CASSFNRGHGYTF

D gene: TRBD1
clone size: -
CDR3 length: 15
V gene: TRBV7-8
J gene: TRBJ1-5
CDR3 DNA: TGTGCCAGCAGCTCACAGGGACAGGGGGGTCAGCCCCAGCATTTT
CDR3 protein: CASSSQGQGGQPQHF

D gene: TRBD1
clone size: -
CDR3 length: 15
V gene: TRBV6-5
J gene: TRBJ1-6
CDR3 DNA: TGTGCCAGCAGCAGGGGACAGGGATTAAATTCACCCCTCCACTTT
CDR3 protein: CASSRGQGLNSPLHF